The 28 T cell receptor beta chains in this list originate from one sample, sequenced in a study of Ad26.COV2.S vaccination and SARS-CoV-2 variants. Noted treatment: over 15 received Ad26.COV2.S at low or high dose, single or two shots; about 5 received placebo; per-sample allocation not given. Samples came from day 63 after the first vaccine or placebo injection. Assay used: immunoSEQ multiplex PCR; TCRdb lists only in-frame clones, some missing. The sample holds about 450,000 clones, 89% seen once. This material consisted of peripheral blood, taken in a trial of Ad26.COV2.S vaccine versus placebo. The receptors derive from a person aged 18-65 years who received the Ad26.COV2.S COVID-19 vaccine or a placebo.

The CDR3 protein is CASSLAGTGGTDTQYF. The CDR3 DNA follows: TGTGCCAGCAGCTTGGCCGGGACAGGGGGAACAGATACGCAGTATTTT. V and J are TRBV5-6 and TRBJ2-3, with 11 bases aligning to TRBD1. V shed 0 bases and J 3 bases; nucleotides not matched to a gene: 3. The CDR3 contains 16 residues. CDR1 is SGHDT and CDR2 is YYEEEE in the germline V gene.

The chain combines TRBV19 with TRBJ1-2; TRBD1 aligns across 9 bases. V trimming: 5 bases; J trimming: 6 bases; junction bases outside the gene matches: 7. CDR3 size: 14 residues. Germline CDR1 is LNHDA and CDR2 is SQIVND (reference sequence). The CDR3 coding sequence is TGTGCCAGTAGTGCCCGGGACAGGGAAAATGGCTACACCTTC. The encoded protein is CASSARDRENGYTF.

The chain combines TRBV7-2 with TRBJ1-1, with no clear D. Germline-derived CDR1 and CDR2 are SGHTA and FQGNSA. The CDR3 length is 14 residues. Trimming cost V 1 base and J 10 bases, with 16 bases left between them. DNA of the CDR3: TGTGCCAGCAGCTTAGGGCCCGCCAATAAGGGAGCTTTCTTT. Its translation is CASSLGPANKGAFF.

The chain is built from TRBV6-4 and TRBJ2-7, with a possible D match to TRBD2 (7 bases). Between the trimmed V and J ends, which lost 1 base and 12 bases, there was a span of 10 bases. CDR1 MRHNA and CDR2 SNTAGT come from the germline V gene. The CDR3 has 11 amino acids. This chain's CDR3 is CASSDWGGRYF. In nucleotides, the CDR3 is TGTGCCAGCAGTGACTGGGGGGGGCGGTACTTC.

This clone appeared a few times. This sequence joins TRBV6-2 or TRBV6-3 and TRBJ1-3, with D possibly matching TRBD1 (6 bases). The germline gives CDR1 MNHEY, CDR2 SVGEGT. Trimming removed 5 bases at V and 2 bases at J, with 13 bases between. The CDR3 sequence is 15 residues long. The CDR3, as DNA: TGTGCCAGCAGTCCGGCTTCAGGGGCTGGAAACACCATATATTTT. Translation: CASSPASGAGNTIYF.

This chain's CDR3 is CASSFALAGANVLTF. The CDR3 region has the DNA TGTGCCAGCAGTTTTGCTCTAGCTGGGGCCAACGTCCTGACTTTC. The chain employs TRBV11-3 and TRBJ2-6; no clear D. Germline CDR1 reads SGHNT; CDR2 reads YENEEA. V shed 6 bases and J shed 2 bases, with 11 bases lying between them. This CDR3 region has 15 residues.

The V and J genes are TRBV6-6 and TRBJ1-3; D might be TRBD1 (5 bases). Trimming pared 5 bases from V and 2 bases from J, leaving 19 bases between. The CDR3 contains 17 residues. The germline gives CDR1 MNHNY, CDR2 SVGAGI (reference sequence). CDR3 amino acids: CASSPHPRGEPGNTIYF. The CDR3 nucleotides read TGTGCCAGCAGTCCGCACCCCCGAGGGGAACCTGGAAACACCATATATTTT.

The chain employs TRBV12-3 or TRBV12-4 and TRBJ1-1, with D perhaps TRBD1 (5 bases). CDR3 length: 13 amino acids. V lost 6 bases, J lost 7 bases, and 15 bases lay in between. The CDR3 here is CASSPRGRGEAFF. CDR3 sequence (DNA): TGTGCCAGCAGCCCGAGGGGAAGGGGTGAAGCTTTCTTT.

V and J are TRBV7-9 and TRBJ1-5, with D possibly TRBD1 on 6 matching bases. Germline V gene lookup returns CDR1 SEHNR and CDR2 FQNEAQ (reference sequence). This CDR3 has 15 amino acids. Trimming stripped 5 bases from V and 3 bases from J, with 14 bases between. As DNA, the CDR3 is TGTGCCAGCAGCCGAGGGACATTACACAATCAGCCCCAGCATTTT. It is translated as CASSRGTLHNQPQHF.

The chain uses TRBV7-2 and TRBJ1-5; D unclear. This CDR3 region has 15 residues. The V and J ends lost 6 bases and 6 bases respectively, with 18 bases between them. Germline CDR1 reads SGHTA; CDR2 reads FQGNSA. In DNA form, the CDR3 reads TGTGCCAGCAGTCCCGAGCCAAGGGTTACTCAGCCCCAGCATTTT. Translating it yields CASSPEPRVTQPQHF.

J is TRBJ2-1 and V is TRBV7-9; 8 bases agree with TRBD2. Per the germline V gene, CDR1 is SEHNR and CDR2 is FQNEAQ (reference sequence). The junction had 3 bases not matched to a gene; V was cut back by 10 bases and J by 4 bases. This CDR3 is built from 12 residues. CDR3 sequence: CATREGYNEQFF. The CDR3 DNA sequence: TGTGCCACCCGGGAGGGATACAATGAGCAGTTCTTC.

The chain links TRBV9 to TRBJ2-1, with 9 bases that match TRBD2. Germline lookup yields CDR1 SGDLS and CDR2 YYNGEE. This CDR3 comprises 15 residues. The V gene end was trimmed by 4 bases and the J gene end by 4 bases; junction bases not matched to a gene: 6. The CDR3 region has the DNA TGTGCCAGCAGCCTAGCGGGAACCGATTACAATGAGCAGTTCTTC. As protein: CASSLAGTDYNEQFF.

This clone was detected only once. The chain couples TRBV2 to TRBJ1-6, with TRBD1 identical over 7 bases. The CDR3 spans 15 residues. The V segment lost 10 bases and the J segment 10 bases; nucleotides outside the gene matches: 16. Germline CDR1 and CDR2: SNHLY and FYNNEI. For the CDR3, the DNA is TGTGCCACAAGGGGAGGGGGCAGGCGCAGCTCACCCCTCCACTTT. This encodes CATRGGGRRSSPLHF. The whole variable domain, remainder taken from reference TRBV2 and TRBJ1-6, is EPEVTQTPSHQVTQMGQEVILRCVPISNHLYFYWYRQILGQKVEFLVSFYNNEISEKSEIFDDQFSVERPDGSNFTLKIRSTKLEDSAMYFCATRGGGRRSSPLHFGNGTRLTVT.

The chain's CDR3 is CASSAGTSYEQYF. The DNA for the CDR3 is TGTGCCAGCAGTGCTGGGACCTCTTACGAGCAGTACTTC. This rearrangement joins TRBV2 to TRBJ2-7; D could derive from TRBD1 or TRBD2 (5 bases each). Trimming took off 4 bases at V and 4 bases at J, with 11 bases between the two ends. Germline-derived CDR1 and CDR2 are SNHLY and FYNNEI. The CDR3 runs 13 residues.

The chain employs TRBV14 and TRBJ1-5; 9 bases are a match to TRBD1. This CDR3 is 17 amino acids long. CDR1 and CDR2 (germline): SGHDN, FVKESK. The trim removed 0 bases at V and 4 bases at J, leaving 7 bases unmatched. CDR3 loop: CASSQDRGQGINQPQHF. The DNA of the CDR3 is TGTGCCAGCAGCCAAGATAGAGGACAGGGGATTAATCAGCCCCAGCATTTT. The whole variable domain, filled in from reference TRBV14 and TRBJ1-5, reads EAGVTQFPSHSVIEKGQTVTLRCDPISGHDNLYWYRRVMGKEIKFLLHFVKESKQDESGMPNNRFLAERTGGTYSTLKVQPAELEDSGVYFCASSQDRGQGINQPQHFGDGTRLSIL.

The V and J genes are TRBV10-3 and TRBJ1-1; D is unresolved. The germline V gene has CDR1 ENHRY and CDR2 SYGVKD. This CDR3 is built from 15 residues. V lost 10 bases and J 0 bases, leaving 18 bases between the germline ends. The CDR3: CATQPLSHLNTEAFF. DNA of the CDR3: TGTGCCACACAACCCCTTAGCCACTTGAACACTGAAGCTTTCTTT.

As DNA, the CDR3 is TGCGCCAGCAGCCAGGGACAGGGGGCCTATCAGCCCCAGCATTTT. Amino acids: CASSQGQGAYQPQHF. The chain couples TRBV4-1 to TRBJ1-5; 12 bases map to TRBD1. The CDR3 loop spans 15 amino acids. Germline loops: CDR1 MGHRA, CDR2 YSYEKL. With V trimmed by 3 bases and J by 5 bases, 2 bases remained unmatched.

The CDR3 is CASSSPGGADTQYF. CDR3 coding DNA: TGTGCCAGCAGTTCCCCGGGGGGCGCAGATACGCAGTATTTT. This chain joins TRBV6-2 or TRBV6-3 and TRBJ2-3; tentatively, D is TRBD2 (7 bases). Trimming left V 4 bases short and J 4 bases short, with 12 bases between. CDR3 length equals 14 residues. The V gene's germline CDR1 is MNHEY and CDR2 SVGEGT.

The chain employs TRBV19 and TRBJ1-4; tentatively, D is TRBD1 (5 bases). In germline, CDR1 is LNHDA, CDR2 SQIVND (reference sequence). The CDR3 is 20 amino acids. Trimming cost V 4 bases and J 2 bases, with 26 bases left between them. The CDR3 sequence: CASSTSGTRGWPATNEKLFF. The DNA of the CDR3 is TGTGCCAGTAGTACGTCCGGGACCCGCGGGTGGCCAGCGACTAATGAAAAACTGTTTTTT.

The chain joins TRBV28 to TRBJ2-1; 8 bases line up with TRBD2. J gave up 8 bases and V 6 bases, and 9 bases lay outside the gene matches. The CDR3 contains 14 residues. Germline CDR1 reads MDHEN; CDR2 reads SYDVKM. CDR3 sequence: CASRPGLGYDEQFF. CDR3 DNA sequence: TGTGCCAGCAGACCGGGACTAGGTTACGATGAGCAGTTCTTC.

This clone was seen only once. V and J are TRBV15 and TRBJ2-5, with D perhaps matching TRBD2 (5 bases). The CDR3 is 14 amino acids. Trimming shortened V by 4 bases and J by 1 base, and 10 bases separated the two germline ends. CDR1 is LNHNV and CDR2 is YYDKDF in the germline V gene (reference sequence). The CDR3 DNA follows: TGTGCCACCAGCAAAGCGGACTCCCAAGAGACCCAGTACTTC. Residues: CATSKADSQETQYF.

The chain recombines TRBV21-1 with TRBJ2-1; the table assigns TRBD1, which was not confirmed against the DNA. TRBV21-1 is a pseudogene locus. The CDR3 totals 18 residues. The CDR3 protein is CASTEKVVEDRGHNEQFF. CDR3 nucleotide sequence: TGTGCCAGCACCGAAAAGGTGGTTGAGGACAGGGGGCACAATGAGCAGTTCTTC.

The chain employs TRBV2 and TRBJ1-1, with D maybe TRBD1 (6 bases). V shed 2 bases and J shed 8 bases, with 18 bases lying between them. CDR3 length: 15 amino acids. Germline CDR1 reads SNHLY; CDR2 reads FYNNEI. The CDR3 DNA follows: TGTGCCAGCAGTGAACTTTGGGGGGCTACTGTAGAAGCTTTCTTT. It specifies CASSELWGATVEAFF.

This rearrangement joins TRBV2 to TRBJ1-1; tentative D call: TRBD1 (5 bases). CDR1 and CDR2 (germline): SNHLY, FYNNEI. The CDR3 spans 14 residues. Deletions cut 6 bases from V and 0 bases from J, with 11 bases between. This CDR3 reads CASRYRRVNTEAFF. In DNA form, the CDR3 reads TGTGCCAGCAGGTACCGCAGGGTGAACACTGAAGCTTTCTTT.

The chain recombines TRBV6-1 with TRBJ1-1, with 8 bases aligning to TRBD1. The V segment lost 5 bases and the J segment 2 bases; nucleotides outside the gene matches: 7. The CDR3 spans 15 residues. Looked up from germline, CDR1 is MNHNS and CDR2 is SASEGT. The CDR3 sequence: CASSNTGQGNTEAFF. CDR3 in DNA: TGTGCCAGCAGTAATACCGGACAGGGAAACACTGAAGCTTTCTTT.

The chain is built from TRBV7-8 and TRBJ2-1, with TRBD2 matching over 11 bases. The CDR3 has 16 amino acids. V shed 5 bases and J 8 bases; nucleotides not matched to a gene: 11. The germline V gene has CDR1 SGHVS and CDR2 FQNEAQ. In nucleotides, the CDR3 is TGTGCCAGCAGCCCCTCACTAGCGGGAGTTAGGGATGAGCAGTTCTTC. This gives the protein CASSPSLAGVRDEQFF. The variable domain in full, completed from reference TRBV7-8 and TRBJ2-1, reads GAGVSQSPRYKVAKRGQDVALRCDPISGHVSLFWYQQALGQGPEFLTYFQNEAQLDKSGLPSDRFFAERPEGSVSTLKIQRTQQEDSAVYLCASSPSLAGVRDEQFFGPGTRLTVL.

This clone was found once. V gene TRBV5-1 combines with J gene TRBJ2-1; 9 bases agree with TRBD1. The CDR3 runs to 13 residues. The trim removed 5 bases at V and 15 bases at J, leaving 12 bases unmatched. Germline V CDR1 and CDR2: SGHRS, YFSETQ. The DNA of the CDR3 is TGCGCCAGCAGGGCCGGGACAGGGCAGCATCTGTTCTTC. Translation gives CASRAGTGQHLFF.

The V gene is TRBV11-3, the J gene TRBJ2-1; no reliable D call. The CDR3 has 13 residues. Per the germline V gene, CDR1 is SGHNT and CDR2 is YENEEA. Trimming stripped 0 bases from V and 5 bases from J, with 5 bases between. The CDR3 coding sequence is TGTGCCAGCAGCTTAGACAGGAACAATGAGCAGTTCTTC. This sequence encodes CASSLDRNNEQFF.